Each of the 16 T cell receptor beta chains below was sequenced from the same sample in a study of blood T cell repertoires in COVID-19. Clones were read by immunoSEQ multiplex PCR, and TCRdb kept only the in-frame ones, dropping some. This sample carries 150,000 to 200,000 clones, over 70% of them seen once, and the ten largest clones take 11%. Sequencing was performed on PBMCs or T cells enriched from blood (not recorded which). These receptors all stem from a man aged 50-59 years who had recovered from COVID-19.

The chain combines TRBV5-1 with TRBJ1-1, with 8 bases aligning to TRBD1. The CDR3 contains 14 residues. Germline lookup yields CDR1 SGHRS and CDR2 YFSETQ. Unmatched junction bases numbered 6, after V lost 4 bases and J lost 4 bases. For the CDR3, the DNA is TGCGCCAGCAGCGGAAATACAGGGGGCACTGAAGCTTTCTTT. Its protein product is CASSGNTGGTEAFF.

The genes are TRBV2 and TRBJ1-2; D is perhaps TRBD1 (5 bases). CDR3 length: 12 residues. Germline-derived CDR1 and CDR2 are SNHLY and FYNNEI. With 5 bases removed from V and 4 bases from J, the gap between germline ends came to 8 bases. The CDR3 sequence is CASSRTSYGYTF. The CDR3, as DNA: TGTGCCAGCAGTCGGACAAGCTATGGCTACACCTTC.

This clone was found once. The chain joins TRBV15 to TRBJ1-6; D possibly corresponds to TRBD1 (6 bases). In germline, CDR1 is LNHNV, CDR2 YYDKDF (reference sequence). Trimming pared 2 bases from V and 7 bases from J, leaving 15 bases between. The CDR3 is 16 amino acids. The CDR3 region is CATSRSFSQGNSPLHF. CDR3 sequence (DNA): TGTGCCACCAGCAGATCCTTTAGTCAGGGGAATTCACCCCTCCACTTT.

The rearrangement uses TRBV10-3 and TRBJ2-1; possible D gene TRBD2, 6 bases. Trimming pared 2 bases from V and 1 base from J, leaving 9 bases between. There are 15 residues in the CDR3. Germline V gene sequence: CDR1 ENHRY, CDR2 SYGVKD. The CDR3 DNA follows: TGTGCCATCAGTGAGGGAGGGATATCCTACAATGAGCAGTTCTTC. Translating gives CAISEGGISYNEQFF.

The chain uses TRBV14 and TRBJ1-4; perhaps TRBD1 as D (6 bases). The CDR3 covers 16 residues. The V gene lost 4 bases and the J gene lost 6 bases, with 18 bases spanning the gap. Germline-derived CDR1 and CDR2 are SGHDN and FVKESK. For the CDR3, the DNA is TGTGCCAGCAGCCGCGTGGGGGGGCGCTACGATGAAAAACTGTTTTTT. This sequence encodes CASSRVGGRYDEKLFF.

The chain carries TRBV23-1 and TRBJ2-1, with TRBD2 identical over 11 bases. TRBV23-1 is an ORF; its function is uncertain. Unmatched junction bases numbered 16, after V lost 7 bases and J lost 8 bases. The CDR3 contains 17 residues. The CDR3 here is CASTDVSGLADFYEQFF. The CDR3 region has the DNA TGCGCCAGCACCGATGTGTCGGGACTAGCGGATTTTTATGAGCAGTTCTTC.

In this sample, this clone turned up once. This sequence joins TRBV7-9 and TRBJ2-5, with TRBD2 matching over 9 bases. Per germline, CDR1 SEHNR and CDR2 FQNEAQ (reference sequence). V gave up 4 bases and J gave up 5 bases; unmatched junction bases: 8. This CDR3 has 15 residues. The CDR3 is CASSYPPAGGETQYF. CDR3 coding DNA: TGTGCCAGCAGCTACCCCCCGGCGGGAGGGGAGACCCAGTACTTC.

The CDR3 here is CASRVDRGHNQPQHF. In DNA, the CDR3 is TGTGCCAGCAGGGTGGACAGGGGGCACAATCAGCCCCAGCATTTT. The chain recombines TRBV6-5 with TRBJ1-5; 11 bases agree with TRBD1. Germline V gives CDR1 MNHEY, CDR2 SVGAGI. This CDR3 is built from 15 residues. The V and J ends lost 6 bases and 3 bases, in that order; junction bases with no gene match: 4.

This chain connects TRBV15 to TRBJ2-5, with 7 bases identical to TRBD2. CDR1 and CDR2 (germline): LNHNV, YYDKDF (reference sequence). CDR3 size: 15 residues. V lost 9 bases and J lost 1; bases outside the gene matches: 11. CDR3 bases: TGTGCCACTAAGGAGGCTAGCGGACTCCAAGAGACCCAGTACTTC. Translating it yields CATKEASGLQETQYF.

The V and J genes are TRBV7-3 and TRBJ2-1, with 7 bases aligning to TRBD1. This CDR3 spans 15 amino acids. CDR1 is SGHTA, CDR2 FQGTGA, per germline. After removal of 5 bases from V and 6 bases from J, the junction contained 10 bases not matched to a gene. The CDR3 reads CASSPGTVDGNEQFF. The CDR3 region has the DNA TGTGCCAGCAGCCCCGGGACAGTAGATGGCAATGAGCAGTTCTTC.

This chain joins TRBV28 and TRBJ2-7; 9 nucleotides line up with TRBD2. J gave up 3 bases and V 5 bases, and 8 bases lay outside the gene matches. There are 15 residues in the CDR3. Per the germline V gene, CDR1 is MDHEN and CDR2 is SYDVKM. CDR3 amino acids: CASSPGTSRFYEQYF. CDR3 coding DNA: TGTGCCAGCAGTCCGGGGACTAGCAGGTTCTACGAGCAGTACTTC.

This clone was seen a single time. The J gene is TRBJ2-5, the V gene TRBV7-9; D might be TRBD2 (6 bases). V dropped 5 bases and J dropped 2 bases, with 9 bases sitting between them. The CDR3 is made up of 13 amino acids. CDR1 and CDR2 from the germline V gene are SEHNR and FQNEAQ (reference sequence). The CDR3: CASSHGGQETQYF. As DNA, the CDR3 is TGTGCCAGCAGCCACGGGGGACAAGAGACCCAGTACTTC.

The chain carries TRBV28 and TRBJ2-5; maybe TRBD2 (5 bases). Germline-derived CDR1 and CDR2 are MDHEN and SYDVKM. Trimming shortened V by 3 bases and J by 7 bases, and 12 bases separated the two germline ends. The CDR3 totals 13 residues. DNA of the CDR3: TGTGCCAGCAGTTTTACTAGGTCCGGGACCCAGTACTTC. It yields the protein CASSFTRSGTQYF. Drawing the rest from reference TRBV28 and TRBJ2-5, the complete variable domain is DVKVTQSSRYLVKRTGEKVFLECVQDMDHENMFWYRQDPGLGLRLIYFSYDVKMKEKGDIPEGYSVSREKKERFSLILESASTNQTSMYLCASSFTRSGTQYFGPGTRLLVL.

As DNA, the CDR3 is TGTGCCAGCAGTGGCAGGGCACTCTACGAGCAGTACTTC. Its translation: CASSGRALYEQYF. The chain employs TRBV28 and TRBJ2-7, with a weak D call TRBD1 (5 bases). V was shortened by 5 bases and J by 3 bases, with 11 bases between the two germline ends. This CDR3 comprises 13 residues. The V gene's germline CDR1 is MDHEN and CDR2 SYDVKM.

The chain links TRBV28 to TRBJ2-1, with 7 bases matching TRBD1. This CDR3 spans 16 amino acids. Germline CDR1 reads MDHEN; CDR2 reads SYDVKM. V shed 1 base, J shed 7 bases, and the junction held 10 bases outside the gene matches. The CDR3 DNA reads as TGTGCCAGCAGTTTATCGACAGGGTTCTTGAGGAATGAGCAGTTCTTC. Its protein product is CASSLSTGFLRNEQFF.

The V and J genes are TRBV2 and TRBJ2-2, with a weak D call TRBD2 (5 bases). Deletions cut 7 bases from V and 0 bases from J, with 15 bases between. CDR1 SNHLY and CDR2 FYNNEI come from the germline V gene. This CDR3 has 16 amino acids. The CDR3 is CASTFQRGANTGELFF. The CDR3 DNA sequence: TGTGCCAGCACCTTTCAACGGGGAGCGAACACCGGGGAGCTGTTTTTT.